One sample yielded the 9 T cell receptor beta chains listed below, sequenced in a study of cytomegalovirus exposure and HLA in healthy donors (dated by TCRdb to 2017 to 2019). Receptor amplification or capture employed the immunoSEQ multiplex PCR assay. Sourced from immuneACCESS, this table was stored by TCRdb with only in-frame sequences that have V and J called. A share of the clones is absent; for the studies checked, an unresolved V gene accounts for under half, and the remainder has no known explanation. Here the sample has hundreds of thousands of clones; roughly 91% occur a single time. Jointly, the top ten make up 1.5% to 2% of the sample. The sequencing input was PBMCs. These receptors all come from a woman aged 18-29 years in good health and CMV-seropositive.

Only one count was recorded for this clone. V gene TRBV5-1 combines with J gene TRBJ1-4; D is ambiguous. V shed 2 bases and J shed 0 bases, with 5 bases lying between them. CDR3 length equals 14 residues. Germline V lookup: CDR1 SGHRS, CDR2 YFSETQ. The CDR3 nucleotides are TGCGCCAGCAGCTTACGGGCAACTAATGAAAAACTGTTTTTT. Protein: CASSLRATNEKLFF.

CDR3 loop: CASSEGQGGQPQHF. The CDR3 nucleotides read TGTGCCAGCAGTGAGGGACAGGGAGGTCAGCCCCAGCATTTT. The genes are TRBV6-1 and TRBJ1-5; the match to TRBD1 covers 9 bases. The CDR3 length is 14 residues. CDR1 and CDR2 from the germline V gene are MNHNS and SASEGT. The J segment lost 6 bases and the V segment lost 3 bases, leaving 3 bases of the junction unmatched.

This clone was counted only a few times. The chain recombines TRBV25-1 with TRBJ2-1, with 8 bases fitting TRBD2. The CDR3 totals 17 residues. Germline V gives CDR1 MGHDK, CDR2 SYGVNS. V lost 1 base to trimming and J lost 9 bases; unmatched junction nucleotides: 14. The CDR3 protein is CASSELSQREMSSEQFF. The CDR3 DNA reads as TGTGCCAGCAGTGAATTAAGCCAGCGGGAGATGAGTAGTGAGCAGTTCTTC.

The V gene is TRBV5-1, the J gene TRBJ2-3; 8 positions match TRBD1. After removal of 7 bases from V and 1 base from J, the junction contained 5 bases not matched to a gene. CDR1 and CDR2 (germline): SGHRS, YFSETQ. The CDR3 is 14 amino acids. The DNA for the CDR3 is TGCGCCAGCCGGTCGGGACAGGGCACAGATACGCAGTATTTT. Its translation is CASRSGQGTDTQYF.

The genes are TRBV7-9 and TRBJ2-2; 7 nucleotides align to TRBD1. The CDR3 runs to 17 residues. Looked up from germline, CDR1 is SEHNR and CDR2 is FQNEAQ (reference sequence). Germline trimming cut 3 bases from V and 3 bases from J; bases unmatched to any gene: 10. Here the CDR3 reads CASSFPDRAQDTGELFF. DNA for the CDR3: TGTGCCAGCAGCTTCCCCGACAGGGCCCAAGACACCGGGGAGCTGTTTTTT. The full variable domain, completed using reference TRBV7-9 and TRBJ2-2, is DTGVSQNPRHKITKRGQNVTFRCDPISEHNRLYWYRQTLGQGPEFLTYFQNEAQLEKSRLLSDRFSAERPKGSFSTLEIQRTEQGDSAMYLCASSFPDRAQDTGELFFGEGSRLTVL.

The chain has TRBV19 and TRBJ2-1, with 8 positions matching TRBD1. The CDR3 covers 14 residues. Germline V gives CDR1 LNHDA, CDR2 SQIVND (reference sequence). V was pared by 6 bases and J by 4 bases, with 5 bases of the junction left unmatched. The CDR3 DNA follows: TGTGCCAGTAGGCAGGGGGCAGGGTACAATGAGCAGTTCTTC. It encodes CASRQGAGYNEQFF.

The chain links TRBV11-2 to TRBJ2-7; 10 nucleotides align to TRBD2. The trim removed 5 bases at V and 1 base at J, leaving 5 bases unmatched. This CDR3 is 15 amino acids long. Germline V lookup: CDR1 SGHAT, CDR2 FQNNGV. CDR3 in DNA: TGTGCCAGCAGCCCAACTAGCGGGGTATCCTACGAGCAGTACTTC. Translated, it gives CASSPTSGVSYEQYF.

This clone appeared once. The chain is built from TRBV5-1 and TRBJ1-4; 8 bases are shared with TRBD1. After removal of 4 bases from V and 6 bases from J, the junction contained 5 bases not matched to a gene. The CDR3 length is 14 residues. Germline V CDR1 and CDR2: SGHRS, YFSETQ. This chain's CDR3 is CASSRDRGDEKLFF. Here the CDR3 DNA reads TGCGCCAGCAGCCGCGACAGGGGAGATGAAAAACTGTTTTTT.

This clone occurred a few times. The chain uses TRBV4-2 and TRBJ2-1, with TRBD2 matching 9 bases. Germline V gene data show CDR1 as LGHNA and CDR2 as YNFKEQ. The CDR3 is 16 residues long. Trimming at V came to 0 bases and at J to 4 bases, leaving 4 bases not matched to a gene. DNA of the CDR3: TGTGCCAGCAGCCAAGATGGGGCGGGAGGGTACAATGAGCAGTTCTTC. This translates into CASSQDGAGGYNEQFF.